The 18 T cell receptor beta chains below come from one sample, sequenced in a study of blood T cell repertoires in COVID-19. TCRdb keeps only in-frame clones here, not all; method: immunoSEQ multiplex PCR. The repertoire consists of about 100,000 clones, with 69% occurring once and the leading ten covering less than 6.5%. Specimen: peripheral blood. The receptor source for this set is a man older than 75 with acute or convalescent COVID-19.

In this sample, this clone turned up once. This sequence joins TRBV5-6 and TRBJ1-2; D is possibly TRBD1 (5 bases). V dropped 4 bases and J dropped 3 bases, with 19 bases sitting between them. Germline V gene lookup returns CDR1 SGHDT and CDR2 YYEEEE. There are 16 residues in the CDR3. The CDR3 here is CASSPGLAGNYYGYTF. The CDR3 region has the DNA TGTGCCAGCAGCCCGGGACTGGCGGGAAATTACTATGGCTACACCTTC.

V usage is TRBV5-6 and J usage is TRBJ2-5, with D possibly matching TRBD2 (5 bases). Germline V gene data show CDR1 as SGHDT and CDR2 as YYEEEE. V was shortened by 1 base and J by 5 bases, with 9 bases between the two germline ends. This CDR3 has 13 amino acids. CDR3 nucleotide sequence: TGTGCCAGCAGCTTGTCGTCGGGGGAGACCCAGTACTTC. It translates to CASSLSSGETQYF.

The chain has TRBV3-1 (or the pseudogene TRBV3-2) and TRBJ2-1; 11 positions agree with TRBD2. V lost 2 bases, J lost 6 bases, and 3 bases stayed unmatched. Germline CDR1 is LGHDT and CDR2 is YNNKEL (reference sequence). There are 15 residues in the CDR3. The CDR3 DNA reads as TGTGCCAGCAGCCAAACTAGCGGGGGAGTCAATGAGCAGTTCTTC. Amino acids: CASSQTSGGVNEQFF.

The chain joins TRBV30 to TRBJ1-2; D is perhaps TRBD1 (6 bases). CDR3 length equals 13 residues. V shed 3 bases and J shed 4 bases, with 12 bases lying between them. Germline V gives CDR1 GTSNPN, CDR2 SVGIG (reference sequence). CDR3 sequence: CAWRGQKGYGYTF. CDR3 DNA: TGTGCCTGGAGAGGACAGAAGGGCTATGGCTACACCTTC.

A few counts support this clone. The chain joins TRBV18 to TRBJ1-1; 8 nucleotides align to TRBD1. The ends lost 6 bases at V and 4 bases at J; junction bases unmatched: 7. Germline lookup yields CDR1 KGHSH and CDR2 LQKENI. The CDR3 contains 14 residues. The CDR3 spells CASSAGTGGTEAFF. As DNA, the CDR3 is TGTGCCAGCTCGGCCGGGACAGGTGGCACTGAAGCTTTCTTT.

This sequence joins TRBV30 and TRBJ2-1; 13 nucleotides align to TRBD2. CDR1 is GTSNPN and CDR2 is SVGIG in the germline V gene (reference sequence). With 1 base clipped from V and 5 bases from J, the junction kept 11 bases outside the gene matches. This CDR3 is built from 18 residues. This CDR3 is CAWSASPGLAGVHNEQFF. CDR3 sequence (DNA): TGTGCCTGGAGTGCATCCCCCGGACTAGCGGGAGTCCACAATGAGCAGTTCTTC. The full variable domain, its missing parts supplied by reference TRBV30 and TRBJ2-1, is SQTIHQWPATLVQPVGSPLSLECTVEGTSNPNLYWYRQAAGRGLQLLFYSVGIGQISSEVPQNLSASRPQDRQFILSSKKLLLSDSGFYLCAWSASPGLAGVHNEQFFGPGTRLTVL.

This chain uses TRBV19 with TRBJ1-1; no clear D. CDR1 is LNHDA, CDR2 SQIVND, per germline (reference sequence). With 6 bases removed from V and 2 bases from J, the gap between germline ends came to 10 bases. The CDR3 has 13 residues. CDR3 region: CASSSGFNTEAFF. The CDR3 bases are TGTGCCAGTAGCTCCGGGTTCAACACTGAAGCTTTCTTT.

This clone appeared a single time. The V call is TRBV27, the J call TRBJ1-1; D gene ambiguous. V lost 0 bases and J 4 bases, leaving 15 bases between the germline ends. This CDR3 contains 16 residues. The germline CDR1 and CDR2 sequences are MNHEY and SMNVEV (reference sequence). CDR3 DNA: TGTGCCAGCAGTTTATCCAGAAGAAGGTCTAGCACTGAAGCTTTCTTT. This encodes CASSLSRRRSSTEAFF.

The chain has TRBV7-3 and TRBJ1-5; 9 positions agree with TRBD1. The CDR3 has 14 residues. V dropped 5 bases and J dropped 6; count of bases not matched to a gene: 5. The V gene's germline CDR1 is SGHTA and CDR2 FQGTGA. This CDR3 reads CASSLTGGGQPQHF. CDR3 in DNA: TGTGCCAGCAGCCTGACAGGGGGAGGTCAGCCCCAGCATTTT.

The V call is TRBV18, the J call TRBJ1-2; no reliable D call. The ends were cut back, 0 bases at V and 7 bases at J, with 12 bases in the middle. The CDR3 loop spans 14 amino acids. Germline loops: CDR1 KGHSH, CDR2 LQKENI. The CDR3 protein is CASSPPYGVGGYTF. In nucleotides, the CDR3 is TGTGCCAGCTCACCACCGTACGGTGTTGGTGGCTACACCTTC.

CDR3 in amino acids: CSVVVVLNTEAFF. The CDR3 DNA reads TGCAGCGTTGTTGTCGTCCTGAACACTGAAGCTTTCTTT. This chain uses TRBV29-1 with TRBJ1-1; D unclear. Germline-derived CDR1 and CDR2 are SQVTM and ANQGSEA. V was clipped by 4 bases and J by 0 bases, with 9 bases between them. The CDR3 is 13 residues long. The complete variable domain, with remaining parts taken from reference TRBV29-1 and TRBJ1-1, reads SAVISQKPSRDICQRGTSLTIQCQVDSQVTMMFWYRQQPGQSLTLIATANQGSEATYESGFVIDKFPISRPNLTFSTLTVSNMSPEDSSIYLCSVVVVLNTEAFFGQGTRLTVV.

The V gene is TRBV7-2, the J gene TRBJ2-7; TRBD2 matches at 10 bases. This CDR3 comprises 14 residues. The V and J ends lost 1 base and 6 bases, in that order; junction bases with no gene match: 3. Germline assignment: CDR1 SGHTA and CDR2 FQGNSA. The CDR3 sequence is CASSLVAGGAEQYF. CDR3 coding DNA: TGTGCCAGCAGCTTAGTAGCGGGAGGTGCCGAGCAGTACTTC.

This chain connects TRBV27 to TRBJ1-5; D is uncertain. V was clipped by 3 bases and J by 3 bases, with 9 bases between them. CDR1 and CDR2 (germline): MNHEY, SMNVEV (reference sequence). The CDR3 contains 14 residues. The CDR3 region has the DNA TGTGCCAGCAGTTTGGGCGGGCCCAATCAGCCCCAGCATTTT. Translating it yields CASSLGGPNQPQHF.

This sequence joins TRBV9 and TRBJ1-2; D is undetermined. The V end lost 0 bases, the J end lost 4 bases, and 10 bases lay between the germline ends. CDR3 length equals 14 residues. CDR1 and CDR2 from the germline V gene are SGDLS and YYNGEE. CDR3 DNA sequence: TGTGCCAGCAGCGTAGATGAGGATCGCTATGGCTACACCTTC. It yields the protein CASSVDEDRYGYTF. Supplemented by reference TRBV9 and TRBJ1-2, the full variable domain reads DSGVTQTPKHLITATGQRVTLRCSPRSGDLSVYWYQQSLDQGLQFLIQYYNGEERAKGNILERFSAQQFPDLHSELNLSSLELGDSALYFCASSVDEDRYGYTFGSGTRLTVV.

The chain couples TRBV3-1 (or the pseudogene TRBV3-2) to TRBJ2-3; 8 bases align to TRBD2. V lost 4 bases and J lost 5; bases outside the gene matches: 8. Germline V gives CDR1 LGHDT, CDR2 YNNKEL (reference sequence). The CDR3 length is 15 residues. The CDR3 region is CASSRQPAGVDTQYF. The CDR3 region has the DNA TGTGCCAGCAGCCGCCAGCCAGCGGGAGTAGATACGCAGTATTTT.

This clone was observed at least ten times. The genes are TRBV10-2 and TRBJ2-1, with 15 bases that match TRBD2. Germline CDR1 WSHSY, CDR2 SAAADI. The CDR3 spans 18 residues. After removal of 4 bases from V and 6 bases from J, the junction contained 10 bases not matched to a gene. CDR3 coding DNA: TGCGCCAGCAGTGGGACTAGCGGGAGGGCCGAGCTTTCCAATGAGCAGTTCTTC. Its translation is CASSGTSGRAELSNEQFF.

The rearrangement joins TRBV19 to TRBJ2-3, with 13 nucleotides matching TRBD2. Germline V gives CDR1 LNHDA, CDR2 SQIVND (reference sequence). J gave up 3 bases and V 1 base, and 4 bases lay outside the gene matches. The CDR3 runs to 17 residues. CDR3 sequence (DNA): TGTGCCAGTAGTATAGGTGGGACTAGCGGGATGACAGATACGCAGTATTTT. This codes for CASSIGGTSGMTDTQYF.

This chain links TRBV18 with TRBJ1-1; a possible D gene is TRBD1 (6 bases). Deletions cut 6 bases from V and 6 bases from J, with 14 bases between. The CDR3 covers 13 residues. CDR1 and CDR2 from the germline V gene are KGHSH and LQKENI. Written as DNA, the CDR3 is TGTGCCAGCTCCCGGCAGGGGTTATCTGAAGCTTTCTTT. This encodes CASSRQGLSEAFF.